The T cell receptor (beta chain) described here comes from a study of blood T cell repertoires in COVID-19. Data came from immunoSEQ multiplex PCR; TCRdb stores just in-frame clones and leaves some out. The sample carries about 300,000 clones, 83% recorded once. To note about this clone: Other DNA sequences within the sample encode an identical CDR3.

The sample comprised peripheral blood. The TCR sequence derives from a woman aged 50 to 60 who had recovered from COVID-19.

DNA for the CDR3: TGTGCCAGCAGCTTAGATCGAGGGAGGGAGACCCAGTACTTC. Its translation: CASSLDRGRETQYF. The chain recombines TRBV11-2 with TRBJ2-5, with D tentatively TRBD2 (6 bases). The length of the CDR3 is 14 residues. V lost 0 bases and J 5 bases, leaving 10 bases between the germline ends. From germline, CDR1 is SGHAT and CDR2 FQNNGV.